This T cell receptor beta chain was sequenced for a study of cytomegalovirus exposure and HLA in healthy donors. Looking at the study overall: Among about 190 million T cells, an earlier analysis found roughly 120 million unique TCR beta sequences. Study results and limitations: The study listed about 150 cytomegalovirus-associated TCR beta chains.

The PCR was carried out with 60 Vbeta primers and 13 Jbeta primers. Method: immunoSEQ multiplex PCR; TCRdb's copy keeps in-frame clones and lacks some. The sample records about 150,000 clones, about 77% being singletons. V was pared by 3 bases and J by 0 bases, with 17 bases between. This CDR3 comprises 17 residues. Germline V gives CDR1 SGHRS, CDR2 YFSETQ. On this clone itself: As yet, its antigen is unknown.

This TCR came from a woman aged 40 to 50 in good health and CMV-seronegative. Input material: PBMCs. The chain carries TRBV5-1 and TRBJ2-3, with D possibly matching TRBD2 (6 bases). The CDR3 DNA sequence: TGCGCCAGCAGCTCCCCCGGAGGGGCCTTTAGCACAGATACGCAGTATTTT. This encodes CASSSPGGAFSTDTQYF. The full variable domain, its missing parts supplied by reference TRBV5-1 and TRBJ2-3, is KAGVTQTPRYLIKTRGQQVTLSCSPISGHRSVSWYQQTPGQGLQFLFEYFSETQRNKGNFPGRFSGRQFSNSRSEMNVSTLELGDSALYLCASSSPGGAFSTDTQYFGPGTRLTVL.